This TCR beta chain was obtained from a study of B cell selection in AIRE deficiency. Broader study findings: Healthy Tconv contained 35% to 45% of shared healthy Treg sequences; only TCRbeta sequenced. Tconv and Treg cells from AIRE-deficient patients resembled healthy donors in TCRBV usage, CDR3 length and diversity.

About this clone itself: Antigen unknown.

The regulatory T cell sort gate was CD4+CD25hiCD127low/negative. Trimming at V came to 2 bases and at J to 4 bases, leaving 10 bases not matched to a gene. Germline values: CDR1 KGHSH, CDR2 LQKENI. This CDR3 comprises 16 residues. Here immunoSEQ multiplex PCR was the method, and the copy in TCRdb shows in-frame clones only, minus some. The sample lists roughly 18,000 clones, roughly 91% seen once, with 0.85% to 1% in the top ten. The TCR sequence derives from a human donor in good health. J is TRBJ2-7 and V is TRBV18; TRBD2 aligns across 8 bases. Sequencing input: CD4+CD25+ Tregs sorted from PBMCs. The CDR3 protein is CASSPNKGLVLYEQYF. The CDR3 coding sequence is TGTGCCAGCTCACCAAACAAGGGACTAGTCCTATACGAGCAGTACTTC.